This T cell receptor (beta chain) was sequenced in a study of blood T cell repertoires in COVID-19. Study as a whole: Sources were T cells, B-cell-depleted T cells, or PBMCs; the material itself was cDNA or gDNA.

Trimming shortened V by 3 bases and J by 0 bases, and 2 bases separated the two germline ends. The CDR3 is made up of 12 amino acids. In germline, CDR1 is MDHEN, CDR2 SYDVKM. Repertoires were generated with immunoSEQ multiplex PCR, while TCRdb's copy carries only in-frame clones and drops some. The sample holds fewer than 200,000 clones, 65% to 85% seen once. Sequenced material: peripheral blood. This chain connects TRBV28 to TRBJ1-1; no clear D. The receptor was isolated from a woman between 65 and 79 years old who had recovered from COVID-19. CDR3 region: CASSFVNTEAFF. The DNA of the CDR3 is TGTGCCAGCAGTTTCGTGAACACTGAAGCTTTCTTT.